A single TCR beta chain is shown here with its context. Antigen unknown. Germline loops: CDR1 LNHDA, CDR2 SQIVND (reference sequence). The V end was cut by 6 bases, the J end by 2 bases, with 9 bases between. This CDR3 contains 13 residues. PCR amplification relied on 60 Vbeta primers (plus 13 Jbeta primers). Sequencing used immunoSEQ multiplex PCR; TCRdb keeps in-frame clones, though not all of them. The data show 85,000 to 100,000 clones, 70% to 80% seen once. This sample was taken from a study of cytomegalovirus exposure and HLA in healthy donors. Broader study findings: Some V segments (TRBV6-2 and TRBV6-3 among them) were excluded as indistinguishable.

The specimen sequenced was PBMCs. This chain joins TRBV19 and TRBJ2-3; D is possibly TRBD2 (5 bases). The clonotype originates from a middle-aged man in good health and CMV-seronegative. Written as DNA, the CDR3 is TGTGCCAGTAGCAGCGGCCACACAGATACGCAGTATTTT. Protein sequence: CASSSGHTDTQYF.